This note documents a single T cell receptor beta chain sequence. These data come from a study of shared clonotypes between healthy human individuals. The assay was immunoSEQ multiplex PCR, and TCRdb's table has in-frame clones only and misses some. The top ten clones hold approximately 0.13% of a sample with around 2.1 million clones, around 95% of them seen once. Trimming removed 4 bases from V and 2 bases from J, with 4 bases in between. The germline gives CDR1 LNHNV, CDR2 YYDKDF (reference sequence). The CDR3 is made up of 12 amino acids. The sequenced sample was naive CD4+ T cells sorted from blood. Subset indicated: CD45RA+ positively selected. This chain connects TRBV15 to TRBJ2-3; D gene uncertain. This clonotype originated in a man between 18 and 29 years old in good health. In nucleotides, the CDR3 is TGTGCCACCAGCACCAACACAGATACGCAGTATTTT. It specifies CATSTNTDTQYF.